This T cell receptor (beta chain) was sequenced in a study of Ad26.COV2.S vaccination and SARS-CoV-2 variants (dated by TCRdb to the early 2020s). Background for the entire study: Donors in the vaccine arm were drawn from COV1001, a multicentre, randomized, double-blind, placebo-controlled phase I-IIa trial testing Ad26.COV2.S in healthy adults. Dosing of Ad26.COV2.S was intramuscular, at either 5x10^10 or 1x10^11 viral particles, delivered as one shot or as two shots spaced 56 days apart. A total of approximately 30 samples were included in the TCR-sequenced set, comprising roughly 19 Ad26.COV2.S vaccine recipients, 5 placebo recipients and 8 SARS-CoV-2 convalescent individuals. Blinding of investigators to trial group allocation was maintained during experiments and outcome assessment. Trial participants were randomized into five groups of five: low-dose or high-dose Ad26.COV2.S given once or twice, or placebo on both occasions. TCRbeta repertoire sequencing was used to assess the specificity and breadth of SARS-CoV-2-reactive T cell receptors after Ad26.COV2.S vaccination. Summary of the overall study and its limitations: Vaccine and placebo recipients had similar non-spike TCR breadth, a finding consistent with the vaccine containing only spike. Substantial breadth of spike-specific CD8+ and CD4+ T cell responses was reported after vaccination. Comparing responses between vaccine doses or regimens was not something the study was powered to do. Compared with placebo recipients, Ad26.COV2.S recipients showed higher spike-specific TCR breadth (P = 0.0014). According to the authors, total T cell responses may have been underestimated by the TCR breadth and depth analyses.

The immunoSEQ Assay was the method used to sequence TCRbeta CDR3 regions. After extraction, genomic DNA underwent amplification by bias-controlled multiplex PCR, followed by high-throughput sequencing. The study's processing was this. To quantify the absolute abundance of every unique TCRbeta CDR3 region, sequences were collapsed and filtered. Usable DNA was measured by amplifying reference genes present in all nucleated cells, and TCRbeta template counts were normalized to that usable DNA to estimate T cell fraction. Repertoire TCRs were annotated as SARS-CoV-2-specific by exact matching of V gene, CDR3 amino acid sequence and J gene to a known reactive TCR set. MIRA supplied the reference SARS-CoV-2 TCR set, which was filtered for enrichment in COVID-19-positive ImmuneCODE repertoires so that public or cross-reactive TCRs were removed. Drawing on the MIRA antigens, annotated TCRs were analysed further at the level of specific ORF or position within ORF. Depth was the summed frequency of annotated unique rearrangements, while breadth was defined as annotated unique rearrangements over total unique productive rearrangements. Two-sided Wilcoxon rank-sum tests were applied when comparing TCR breadth between groups. What TCRdb holds here is the immuneACCESS table cut down to in-frame rearrangements. Part of the clones is not present; checked against another copy, under half of the missing clones reflect an unresolved V gene, and the others are unexplained. V, J and clone size were drawn from that table, and D and trimming were deduced from the DNA. The sample contains 400,000 to 500,000 clones, roughly 90% of them found a single time. The ten largest clones take up about 3.5% of the sample.

Read against the paper, the sample's treatment or condition label means: around 19 received Ad26.COV2.S at low or high dose, single or two shots; five or six received placebo; per-sample allocation not given. For vaccine and placebo recipients, the sequenced repertoires came from samples collected on day 63 after the first injection. Between 29 July and 7 August 2020, Cohort 1b enrolled approximately 26 adults aged 18-55 years at one site in Boston, USA. Ad26.COV2.S was a replication-incompetent adenovirus type 26 vector that expressed a prefusion-stabilized SARS-CoV-2 spike protein derived from the original Wuhan strain. V lost 3 bases and J lost 7 bases; the stretch between them is 16 bases long. Measured from the cysteine to the phenylalanine, the CDR3 is 15 residues long. Left in the record is the CDR3 DNA by itself, 45 bases read in frame from the first base. As encoded in the germline V gene (reference sequence), CDR1 is GTSNPN while CDR2 is SVGIG.

This clone has a handful of counts. Its binding antigen is unknown. The record has no base qualities; no much larger clone is one base away. The sequenced sample was peripheral blood, obtained in a trial of Ad26.COV2.S vaccine versus placebo. The rearrangement joined TRBV30 to TRBJ1-6; the D gene is not confidently resolved. The source is a person aged 18 to 59 who received the Ad26.COV2.S COVID-19 vaccine or a placebo. The DNA sequence follows: TGTGCCTGGAGGGGCTCCCCCGGGCCCAATTCACCCCTCCACTTT. Its protein product is CAWRGSPGPNSPLHF.